This is a list of T cell receptor beta chains from one sample in a study of T-cell reconstitution after alpha-beta-depleted transplantation in children. One entry per CDR3 protein results from TCRdb running MiXCR on the PCR reads. This table holds about 240,000 distinct CDR3 sequences, more than 10% found once. The sequencing used PBMCs from the stem cell graft donor, collected from the stem cell graft. Receptors originate from a human donor who donated a stem cell graft to a child with acute lymphoblastic leukemia. Each CDR3 is given with its conserved first and last residue. A D gene is named only where the DNA matches it firmly. Expanded clones are given a class, and other clones once, few, many or no size at all.

TRBJ1-2	NA	TRBV20-1	many	TGCAGTGCAACCGGGGATCCGGGGCGGGACTATGGCTACACCTTC	CSATGDPGRDYGYTF
TRBJ1-6	NA	TRBV7-2	many	TGTGCCAGCAGCTCGGGTACCAATTCACCCCTCCACTTT	CASSSGTNSPLHF
TRBJ2-1	TRBD1	TRBV5-1	NA	TGCGCCAGCAGCTTGGCACAGGGGGCGAATGAGCAGTTCTTC	CASSLAQGANEQFF
TRBJ2-3	NA	TRBV28	many	TGTGCCAGCAGCCCGACGACCGACGGGAATACGCAGTATTTT	CASSPTTDGNTQYF
TRBJ1-5	NA	TRBV7-2	many	TGTGCCAGCAGCATGGAAGGGATCAATCAGCCCCAGCATTTT	CASSMEGINQPQHF
TRBJ1-2	NA	TRBV9	many	TGTGCCAGCAGCGTAGCAGCGGCCCGATTTCTGGGTCAAGGCTACACCTTC	CASSVAAARFLGQGYTF
TRBJ1-1	NA	TRBV20-1	many	TGCAGTGCTAGAGATGGTTCCGGGTACACTGAAGCTTTCTTT	CSARDGSGYTEAFF
TRBJ2-3	TRBD2	TRBV3-1	few	TGTGCCAGCAGCCAAACGATAGCGGGGGGGCCCACAGATACGCAGTATTTT	CASSQTIAGGPTDTQYF
TRBJ2-7	NA	TRBV20-1	many	TGCAGTGCTAGTCCCACTTACGAGCAGTACTTC	CSASPTYEQYF
TRBJ1-1	TRBD1	TRBV7-8	few	TGTGCCAGCAGCTTAGATACAGGGGTAATGAACACTGAAGCTTTCTTT	CASSLDTGVMNTEAFF
TRBJ2-1	TRBD2	TRBV20-1	many	TGCAGTGCCGAACTTAGCGGGAGCTCCTACAATGAGCAGTTCTTC	CSAELSGSSYNEQFF
TRBJ2-1	TRBD1	TRBV2	many	TGTGCCAGCAGGGACAGGGTAGCCTACAATGAGCAGTTCTTC	CASRDRVAYNEQFF
TRBJ2-2	TRBD1	TRBV7-8	many	TGTGCCAGCAGCCCCGGGACAGCCCGCGGGAACACCGGGGAGCTGTTTTTT	CASSPGTARGNTGELFF
TRBJ2-1	TRBD2	TRBV5-5	many	TGTGCCAGCAGCTTGTTACTAGCGGGAAGGGAGCAGTTCTTC	CASSLLLAGREQFF
TRBJ1-5	NA	TRBV7-9	many	TGTGCCAGCTCCCCGGGACGGATTAATCAGCCCCAGCATTTT	CASSPGRINQPQHF
TRBJ2-5	NA	TRBV5-5	many	TGTGCCAGCAGCTTCGAAGCAGCGCTCCAAGAGACCCAGTACTTC	CASSFEAALQETQYF
TRBJ1-1	NA	TRBV4-3	many	TGCGCCAGCAGCCAAGCACACACGAACACTGAAGCTTTCTTT	CASSQAHTNTEAFF
TRBJ1-6	TRBD1	TRBV25-1	many	TGTGCCAGCAGTCCCCTCCATACGGGACAGGGGCCATCTCATTCACCCCTCCACTTT	CASSPLHTGQGPSHSPLHF
TRBJ1-1	TRBD1	TRBV20-1	many	TGCAGTTCCGCGGGACAGGCCGCTTTAAGCACTGAAGCTTTCTTT	CSSAGQAALSTEAFF
TRBJ2-2	NA	TRBV7-8	many	TGTGCCAGCAGCCGTCTAGCGAGAGAAACCGGGGAGCTGTTTTTT	CASSRLARETGELFF
TRBJ2-2	NA	TRBV30	many	TGTGCCTGGAGTGTGGTGGACTCGAACACCGGGGAGCTGTTTTTT	CAWSVVDSNTGELFF
TRBJ2-7	TRBD2	TRBV7-2	few	TGTGCCAGCAGCACGGGAGGGGCCAATTACGAGCAGTACTTC	CASSTGGANYEQYF
TRBJ1-5	NA	TRBV15	many	TGTGCCACCCGCCCTGACAGACCAAGAAGGGATCAGCCCCAGCATTTT	CATRPDRPRRDQPQHF
TRBJ1-1	NA	TRBV20-1	NA	TGCAGTGTCGGATTAGGGGCGAACACTGAAGCTTTCTTT	CSVGLGANTEAFF